This entry lists 23 T cell receptor beta chains sequenced from one sample in a study of T cell responses to AZD1222 COVID-19 vaccine. Libraries were prepared by immunoSEQ multiplex PCR; TCRdb keeps only in-frame clonotypes and omits some of them. The sample lists approximately 110,000 clones; roughly nine tenths were seen once. This specimen was peripheral blood, taken on day 0 of AZD1222 vaccination. Receptors originate from an adult in good health.

The J gene is TRBJ2-7, the V gene TRBV7-2; a possible D gene is TRBD1 (5 bases). Germline values: CDR1 SGHTA, CDR2 FQGNSA. There are 13 residues in the CDR3. Trimming cost V 3 bases and J 7 bases, with 13 bases left between them. The CDR3, as DNA: TGTGCCAGCAGCTTGTTGTGGGCAGGGGAGCAGTACTTC. Protein product: CASSLLWAGEQYF.

The chain joins TRBV9 to TRBJ2-2, with D tentatively TRBD1 or TRBD2 (5 bases each). V was cut by 1 base and J by 0 bases, with 10 bases left in between. This CDR3 comprises 16 residues. Germline CDR1 SGDLS, CDR2 YYNGEE. DNA of the CDR3: TGTGCCAGCAGCGTAACCGTGGGGGCGAACACCGGGGAGCTGTTTTTT. Its protein product is CASSVTVGANTGELFF.

The V gene is TRBV2, the J gene TRBJ1-6, with D perhaps matching TRBD1 (6 bases). V shed 6 bases and J shed 7 bases, with 22 bases lying between them. CDR1 and CDR2 from the germline V gene are SNHLY and FYNNEI. This CDR3 contains 17 residues. The CDR3 region has the DNA TGTGCCAGCAGCGCCTCCCAAAGCAGGGGCAAAAATTCACCCCTCCACTTT. It codes for CASSASQSRGKNSPLHF. The full variable domain, in which reference TRBV2 and TRBJ1-6 provide the parts outside the CDR3, is EPEVTQTPSHQVTQMGQEVILRCVPISNHLYFYWYRQILGQKVEFLVSFYNNEISEKSEIFDDQFSVERPDGSNFTLKIRSTKLEDSAMYFCASSASQSRGKNSPLHFGNGTRLTVT.

V gene TRBV6-2 or TRBV6-3 combines with J gene TRBJ1-1, with 8 positions matching TRBD1. In germline, CDR1 is MNHEY, CDR2 SVGEGT. The CDR3 is 13 amino acids. J was trimmed by 7 bases and V by 6 bases; bases with no gene match: 7. The CDR3 loop is CASSPGQGGEAFF. The CDR3 nucleotides are TGTGCCAGCAGCCCAGGACAGGGCGGTGAAGCTTTCTTT.

The chain carries TRBV5-6 and TRBJ2-7; D not certain. With 6 bases removed from V and 4 bases from J, the gap between germline ends came to 8 bases. Germline CDR1 reads SGHDT; CDR2 reads YYEEEE. This CDR3 is 11 amino acids long. CDR3 amino acids: CASTKQYEQYF. CDR3 nucleotides: TGTGCCAGCACCAAGCAGTACGAGCAGTACTTC.

CDR3 sequence (DNA): TGTGCCTGGAGTTCCGGGACAGGGGTTTCACCCCTCCACTTT. This sequence encodes CAWSSGTGVSPLHF. This rearrangement joins TRBV30 to TRBJ1-6; TRBD1 matches 10 bases. With 2 bases clipped from V and 9 bases from J, the junction kept 4 bases outside the gene matches. The CDR3 consists of 14 residues. Germline lookup yields CDR1 GTSNPN and CDR2 SVGIG (reference sequence).

The chain carries TRBV15 and TRBJ1-4; D may be TRBD1 (5 bases). Germline V gene lookup returns CDR1 LNHNV and CDR2 YYDKDF (reference sequence). CDR3 size: 16 residues. V gave up 6 bases and J gave up 7 bases, with 21 bases separating them. The CDR3 is CATSDRLGGSGEKLFF. CDR3 sequence (DNA): TGTGCCACCAGTGACCGACTTGGGGGAAGCGGTGAAAAACTGTTTTTT.

Here the CDR3 reads CASSATGPYEQYF. CDR3 DNA: TGTGCCAGCAGTGCGACAGGACCCTACGAGCAGTACTTC. This chain uses TRBV6-2 or TRBV6-3 with TRBJ2-7, with D perhaps matching TRBD1 (6 bases). There are 13 residues in the CDR3. V gave up 5 bases and J gave up 2 bases, with 10 bases separating them. CDR1 and CDR2 from the germline V gene are MNHEY and SVGEGT.

A single count supports this clone. V usage is TRBV4-1 and J usage is TRBJ2-3; perhaps TRBD1 as D (6 bases). Per germline, CDR1 MGHRA and CDR2 YSYEKL. V lost 6 bases, J lost 2 bases, and 9 bases lay in between. This CDR3 spans 13 amino acids. CDR3 residues: CASSRQDTDTQYF. DNA of the CDR3: TGCGCCAGCAGTCGACAGGACACAGATACGCAGTATTTT.

The chain combines TRBV4-3 with TRBJ1-2; D is ambiguous. The germline V gene encodes CDR1 LGHNA and CDR2 YSLEER. Deletions cut 4 bases from V and 4 bases from J, with 19 bases between. CDR3 length equals 16 residues. CDR3: CASSPGSGRATYGYTF. The CDR3 coding sequence is TGCGCCAGCAGCCCCGGGAGTGGCCGGGCCACCTATGGCTACACCTTC.

A single count supports this clone. The gene calls are TRBV19 and TRBJ1-2, with a weak D call TRBD1 (6 bases). From germline, CDR1 is LNHDA and CDR2 SQIVND (reference sequence). CDR3 length equals 16 residues. Trimming took 3 bases from V and 1 from J, leaving 15 bases between them. The CDR3 sequence is CASSIADRPYNYGYTF. In nucleotides, the CDR3 is TGTGCCAGTAGTATCGCGGACAGACCTTATAACTATGGCTACACCTTC.

The chain joins TRBV5-1 to TRBJ1-1; a possible D gene is TRBD1 (5 bases). Germline V CDR1 and CDR2: SGHRS, YFSETQ. The CDR3 runs to 14 residues. V lost 0 bases, J lost 6 bases, and 12 bases lay in between. The CDR3, as DNA: TGCGCCAGCAGCTTGGCGCAGGGAGGGTCTGAAGCTTTCTTT. As protein: CASSLAQGGSEAFF. Using reference TRBV5-1 and TRBJ1-1 for the parts outside the CDR3, the full variable domain is KAGVTQTPRYLIKTRGQQVTLSCSPISGHRSVSWYQQTPGQGLQFLFEYFSETQRNKGNFPGRFSGRQFSNSRSEMNVSTLELGDSALYLCASSLAQGGSEAFFGQGTRLTVV.

The chain carries TRBV5-4 and TRBJ1-5; TRBD1 aligns across 7 bases. Germline-derived CDR1 and CDR2 are SGHNT and YYREEE (reference sequence). The CDR3 covers 14 residues. Germline trimming cut 4 bases from V and 4 bases from J; bases unmatched to any gene: 5. The CDR3 DNA follows: TGTGCCAGCAGCAGACAGGGCTATAATCAGCCCCAGCATTTT. It yields the protein CASSRQGYNQPQHF.

The CDR3 bases are TGTGCCAGCACATCGGGCAGCGCGAACACCGGGGAGCTGTTTTTT. Amino acids: CASTSGSANTGELFF. The chain links TRBV6-6 to TRBJ2-2, with D unresolved. The CDR3 runs 15 residues. V lost 7 bases, J lost 0 bases, and 12 bases lay in between. The germline gives CDR1 MNHNY, CDR2 SVGAGI (reference sequence).

The chain carries TRBV30 and TRBJ1-2; D call uncertain. The CDR3 has 13 amino acids. CDR1 GTSNPN and CDR2 SVGIG come from the germline V gene (reference sequence). V lost 0 bases and J lost 4, with 9 bases in between. The CDR3 protein is CAWSVSGGYGYTF. In DNA, the CDR3 is TGTGCCTGGAGTGTCTCCGGAGGCTATGGCTACACCTTC. Complete variable domain (other parts from reference TRBV30 and TRBJ1-2): SQTIHQWPATLVQPVGSPLSLECTVEGTSNPNLYWYRQAAGRGLQLLFYSVGIGQISSEVPQNLSASRPQDRQFILSSKKLLLSDSGFYLCAWSVSGGYGYTFGSGTRLTVV.

This clone was seen a single time. V gene TRBV6-2 or TRBV6-3 combines with J gene TRBJ2-4; the D gene is possibly TRBD1 (6 bases). The CDR3 has 15 residues. CDR1 and CDR2 (germline): MNHEY, SVGEGT. Trimming took 5 bases from V and 0 from J, leaving 11 bases between them. The CDR3 reads CASSGTNLAKNIQYF. In DNA form, the CDR3 reads TGTGCCAGCAGTGGGACAAACCTAGCCAAAAACATTCAGTACTTC.

The gene calls are TRBV24-1 and TRBJ1-2; 8 bases align to TRBD1. This CDR3 contains 16 residues. V shed 3 bases, J shed 4 bases, and the junction held 9 bases outside the gene matches. Germline lookup yields CDR1 KGHDR and CDR2 SFDVKD. As DNA, the CDR3 is TGTGCCACCAGTGATGTATCTCCTGGACAGGGCTATGGCTACACCTTC. Translated: CATSDVSPGQGYGYTF.

The chain links TRBV5-1 to TRBJ2-6; D is uncertain. V lost 4 bases, J lost 11 bases, and 13 bases lay in between. The CDR3 extends over 13 amino acids. Per germline, CDR1 SGHRS and CDR2 YFSETQ. The CDR3 DNA reads as TGCGCCAGCAGCCCCTTAGCAGCCGACGTCCTGACTTTC. Translated: CASSPLAADVLTF.

The chain has TRBV15 and TRBJ1-5, with 7 bases matching TRBD1. V shed 6 bases and J 0 bases; nucleotides not matched to a gene: 8. The germline V gene encodes CDR1 LNHNV and CDR2 YYDKDF (reference sequence). The CDR3 is 16 residues long. CDR3 DNA: TGTGCCACCAGACCCGACAGGGTGTATAGCAATCAGCCCCAGCATTTT. Encoded protein: CATRPDRVYSNQPQHF.

The chain recombines TRBV27 with TRBJ1-4; D gene ambiguous. The V end was cut by 6 bases, the J end by 6 bases, with 17 bases between. The germline V gene encodes CDR1 MNHEY and CDR2 SMNVEV (reference sequence). The CDR3 has 15 residues. The CDR3 loop reads CASRALGGLDEKLFF. CDR3 coding DNA: TGTGCCAGCAGAGCCCTGGGAGGGTTGGATGAAAAACTGTTTTTT. The complete variable domain, with remaining parts taken from reference TRBV27 and TRBJ1-4, reads EAQVTQNPRYLITVTGKKLTVTCSQNMNHEYMSWYRQDPGLGLRQIYYSMNVEVTDKGDVPEGYKVSRKEKRNFPLILESPSPNQTSLYFCASRALGGLDEKLFFGSGTQLSVL.

This rearrangement joins TRBV28 to TRBJ1-2; D remains unclear. The CDR3 length is 18 residues. Germline V gene sequence: CDR1 MDHEN, CDR2 SYDVKM. V was trimmed by 3 bases and J by 0 bases, leaving 20 bases between them. This CDR3 is CASSFPPGVVGANYGYTF. The CDR3 DNA is TGTGCCAGCAGTTTTCCCCCCGGCGTCGTGGGAGCTAACTATGGCTACACCTTC.

This clone was seen a handful of times. The gene calls are TRBV2 and TRBJ1-5; D gene unclear. Germline values: CDR1 SNHLY, CDR2 FYNNEI. This CDR3 is built from 12 residues. V lost 7 bases and J 4 bases, leaving 8 bases between the germline ends. CDR3 in amino acids: CASNSGNQPQHF. CDR3 bases: TGTGCCAGCAACAGTGGTAATCAGCCCCAGCATTTT.

V gene TRBV5-1 combines with J gene TRBJ2-7; D is uncertain. Germline V gene data show CDR1 as SGHRS and CDR2 as YFSETQ. The CDR3 covers 14 residues. The germline V and J ends were trimmed by 4 bases and 3 bases, with 14 bases remaining between them. CDR3 in amino acids: CASSESRQIYEQYF. CDR3 nucleotide sequence: TGCGCCAGCAGCGAGTCCCGCCAAATCTACGAGCAGTACTTC.